One and the same sample provided the 22 T cell receptor beta chains below, sequenced in a study of blood T cell repertoires in COVID-19. Repertoires were generated with immunoSEQ multiplex PCR, while TCRdb's copy carries only in-frame clones and drops some. The sample shows 150,000 to 200,000 clones, 81% of them seen only once. Input material: peripheral blood. Receptors originate from an elderly woman with COVID-19, enrolled during active disease.

The chain is built from TRBV5-4 and TRBJ1-4; TRBD1 is a possible D gene (5 bases). Germline values: CDR1 SGHNT, CDR2 YYREEE (reference sequence). The CDR3 covers 14 residues. The V and J ends lost 1 base and 3 bases respectively, with 7 bases between them. The CDR3 loop is CASSLWGANEKLFF. In DNA, the CDR3 is TGTGCCAGCAGCTTGTGGGGGGCTAATGAAAAACTGTTTTTT.

The genes are TRBV5-6 and TRBJ1-2; possibly TRBD1 for D (5 bases). Trimming shortened V by 5 bases and J by 3 bases, and 11 bases separated the two germline ends. From germline, CDR1 is SGHDT and CDR2 YYEEEE. This CDR3 is built from 13 residues. CDR3 protein: CASRPDRDYGYTF. The CDR3 DNA reads as TGTGCCAGCAGACCAGACAGAGACTATGGCTACACCTTC.

The chain employs TRBV4-3 and TRBJ1-2; D not certain. The germline V gene encodes CDR1 LGHNA and CDR2 YSLEER. Trimming left V 4 bases short and J 8 bases short, with 17 bases between. This CDR3 has 14 residues. The CDR3 DNA sequence: TGCGCCAGCAGCCCCCAAGGAGGGCAATGGGGCTACACCTTC. This translates into CASSPQGGQWGYTF.

J is TRBJ1-4 and V is TRBV19; unclear D gene. V gave up 1 base and J gave up 8 bases, with 17 bases separating them. The V gene's germline CDR1 is LNHDA and CDR2 SQIVND (reference sequence). The length of the CDR3 is 16 residues. The CDR3 reads CASSIGGPYSGEKLFF. CDR3 DNA: TGTGCCAGTAGTATAGGAGGTCCCTACAGCGGCGAAAAACTGTTTTTT.

This clone was seen a few times. The V call is TRBV7-9, the J call TRBJ1-2; possible D gene TRBD1, 5 bases. V lost 5 bases to trimming and J lost 6 bases, with 10 bases between them. There are 12 residues in the CDR3. The V gene's germline CDR1 is SEHNR and CDR2 FQNEAQ (reference sequence). The CDR3 DNA reads as TGTGCCAGCAGCCTCGACAGTAATGGCTACACCTTC. This translates into CASSLDSNGYTF.

CDR3 nucleotide sequence: TGTGCCAGCAGCCCCCTCGGACATTATAATTCACCCCTCCACTTT. Protein product: CASSPLGHYNSPLHF. This chain connects TRBV9 to TRBJ1-6, with a tentative D call TRBD1 (5 bases). The CDR3 consists of 15 residues. Germline V lookup: CDR1 SGDLS, CDR2 YYNGEE. Trimming took 4 bases from V and 4 from J, leaving 12 bases between them.

The chain couples TRBV11-3 to TRBJ2-7; no clear D gene. Trimming left V 1 base short and J 4 bases short, with 11 bases between. The CDR3 covers 14 residues. Germline lookup yields CDR1 SGHNT and CDR2 YENEEA. CDR3 nucleotides: TGTGCCAGCAGCTTAGGACTGTGGCCTTACGAGCAGTACTTC. This encodes CASSLGLWPYEQYF.

The rearrangement uses TRBV16 and TRBJ2-7, with a weak D call TRBD2 (5 bases). CDR3 length: 14 residues. The ends were cut back, 2 bases at V and 3 bases at J, with 11 bases in the middle. CDR1 is KGHSY, CDR2 FQNENV, per germline. Here the CDR3 DNA reads TGTGCCAGCAGCCAACGTACTAGTCTCTACGAGCAGTACTTC. Protein product: CASSQRTSLYEQYF.

This clone was counted only a few times. This CDR3 reads CASSLSSGGYAEAFF. The CDR3 nucleotides read TGTGCCAGCAGTTTATCGTCGGGGGGCTACGCTGAAGCTTTCTTT. V gene TRBV27 combines with J gene TRBJ1-1, with D perhaps TRBD1 (6 bases). V lost 0 bases, J lost 6 bases, and 14 bases lay in between. The CDR3 sequence is 15 residues long. Germline assignment: CDR1 MNHEY and CDR2 SMNVEV (reference sequence).

CDR3 in amino acids: CASSPLGGRTEAFF. The DNA for the CDR3 is TGTGCCAGCAGTCCTTTGGGGGGAAGGACTGAAGCTTTCTTT. V usage is TRBV27 and J usage is TRBJ1-1; tentatively, D is TRBD1 (5 bases). Germline-derived CDR1 and CDR2 are MNHEY and SMNVEV (reference sequence). The CDR3 spans 14 residues. The ends were cut back, 5 bases at V and 5 bases at J, with 15 bases in the middle.

The rearrangement uses TRBV11-3 and TRBJ2-1, with 7 bases lining up with TRBD2. The J segment lost 2 bases and the V segment lost 3 bases, leaving 4 bases of the junction unmatched. From germline, CDR1 is SGHNT and CDR2 YENEEA. The CDR3 is 15 residues long. CDR3 sequence: CASSLGSGPYNEQFF. The DNA for the CDR3 is TGTGCCAGCAGCTTGGGTAGCGGGCCCTACAATGAGCAGTTCTTC.

This clone has a single count. This sequence joins TRBV5-1 and TRBJ2-2; the D is unclear. V lost 3 bases, J lost 1 base, and 7 bases lay in between. Germline-derived CDR1 and CDR2 are SGHRS and YFSETQ. CDR3 length: 14 amino acids. CDR3 coding DNA: TGCGCCAGCAGCTCCCGGGTGAACACCGGGGAGCTGTTTTTT. This encodes CASSSRVNTGELFF.

CDR3 in amino acids: CASSLPGVDTEAFF. In nucleotides, the CDR3 is TGTGCCAGCAGCCTCCCGGGGGTTGACACTGAAGCTTTCTTT. The chain carries TRBV7-9 and TRBJ1-1, with a weak D call TRBD1 (5 bases). The V and J ends lost 5 bases and 3 bases respectively, with 13 bases between them. Germline V gene lookup returns CDR1 SEHNR and CDR2 FQNEAQ (reference sequence). The CDR3 has 14 residues.

As concerns this clone: This may be a read error, as it is one base from a much larger clone. V is TRBV11-2 and J is TRBJ2-2; D is unclear. Germline-derived CDR1 and CDR2 are SGHAT and FQNNGV. The ends were cut back, 2 bases at V and 6 bases at J, with 7 bases in the middle. The CDR3 runs 13 residues. In nucleotides, the CDR3 is TGTGCCAGCAGCTTATGGCAGTCCGGGGAGCTGTTTTTT. Residues: CASSLWQSGELFF.

V gene TRBV7-9 combines with J gene TRBJ1-1; 7 nucleotides agree with TRBD1. The germline CDR1 and CDR2 sequences are SEHNR and FQNEAQ (reference sequence). After removal of 7 bases from V and 0 bases from J, the junction contained 8 bases not matched to a gene. This CDR3 is 15 amino acids long. DNA for the CDR3: TGTGCCAGCAACCAAGGGGGCGCAATGAACACTGAAGCTTTCTTT. This sequence encodes CASNQGGAMNTEAFF.

The chain has TRBV19 and TRBJ1-2, with 7 nucleotides matching TRBD1. J was trimmed by 6 bases and V by 9 bases; bases with no gene match: 4. Germline CDR1 is LNHDA and CDR2 is SQIVND (reference sequence). The length of the CDR3 is 11 residues. The CDR3 sequence: CASRQGNGYTF. CDR3 bases: TGTGCCAGCCGACAGGGAAATGGCTACACCTTC.

This chain joins TRBV15 and TRBJ2-4, with 12 positions matching TRBD2. V was pared by 5 bases and J by 3 bases, with 14 bases of the junction left unmatched. The CDR3 has 19 amino acids. Germline values: CDR1 LNHNV, CDR2 YYDKDF (reference sequence). Here the CDR3 reads CATSPRLAGAHDFKNIQYF. Here the CDR3 DNA reads TGTGCCACCAGCCCTCGACTAGCGGGGGCCCACGACTTCAAAAACATTCAGTACTTC. Full variable domain (remainder filled in from reference TRBV15 and TRBJ2-4): DAMVIQNPRYQVTQFGKPVTLSCSQTLNHNVMYWYQQKSSQAPKLLFHYYDKDFNNEADTPDNFQSRRPNTSFCFLDIRSPGLGDTAMYLCATSPRLAGAHDFKNIQYFGAGTRLSVL.

CDR3 loop: CASSAGQYNEQFF. In nucleotides, the CDR3 is TGTGCCAGCAGTGCGGGACAGTACAATGAGCAGTTCTTC. The chain employs TRBV2 and TRBJ2-1, with TRBD1 identical over 7 bases. The CDR3 runs 13 residues. Germline CDR1 SNHLY, CDR2 FYNNEI. J lost 4 bases, V lost 4 bases, and 1 base had no gene match.

The rearrangement uses TRBV4-1 and TRBJ2-5; 10 nucleotides line up with TRBD2. This CDR3 is 16 amino acids long. Germline assignment: CDR1 MGHRA and CDR2 YSYEKL. V trimming: 3 bases; J trimming: 4 bases; junction bases outside the gene matches: 8. The CDR3 DNA reads as TGCGCCAGCAGCCAGGAAGATCTAGCGGGAGCAGAGACCCAGTACTTC. It yields the protein CASSQEDLAGAETQYF.

The gene calls are TRBV7-2 and TRBJ1-2; 7 bases align to TRBD1. Germline values: CDR1 SGHTA, CDR2 FQGNSA. The CDR3 loop spans 14 amino acids. The ends lost 6 bases at V and 1 base at J; junction bases unmatched: 5. The DNA of the CDR3 is TGTGCCAGCAGATCTGGGACAGTTAACTATGGCTACACCTTC. Amino acid sequence: CASRSGTVNYGYTF.

This chain connects TRBV18 to TRBJ2-1, with a weak D call TRBD1 (6 bases). The V end lost 1 base, the J end lost 4 bases, and 14 bases lay between the germline ends. This CDR3 is 16 amino acids long. Per germline, CDR1 KGHSH and CDR2 LQKENI. The CDR3 sequence: CASSPRGGVAYNEQFF. The CDR3 DNA sequence: TGTGCCAGCTCACCACGAGGGGGAGTCGCATACAATGAGCAGTTCTTC.

The gene calls are TRBV7-2 and TRBJ1-4; D unclear. This CDR3 has 15 amino acids. Germline V CDR1 and CDR2: SGHTA, FQGNSA. With 0 bases removed from V and 6 bases from J, the gap between germline ends came to 11 bases. CDR3 sequence reads: CASSLASGSDEKLFF. The CDR3 nucleotides are TGTGCCAGCAGCTTAGCTTCGGGGAGCGATGAAAAACTGTTTTTT.